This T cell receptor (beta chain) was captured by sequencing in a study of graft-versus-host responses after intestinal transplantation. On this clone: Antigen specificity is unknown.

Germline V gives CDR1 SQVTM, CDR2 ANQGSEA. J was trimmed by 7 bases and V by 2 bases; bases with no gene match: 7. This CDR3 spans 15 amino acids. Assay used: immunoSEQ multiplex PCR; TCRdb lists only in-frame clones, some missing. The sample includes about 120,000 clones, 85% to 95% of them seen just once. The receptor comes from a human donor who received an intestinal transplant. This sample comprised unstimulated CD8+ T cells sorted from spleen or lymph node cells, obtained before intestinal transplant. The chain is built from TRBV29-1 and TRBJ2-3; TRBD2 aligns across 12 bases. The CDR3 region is CSVELGLAGPYTQYF. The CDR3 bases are TGCAGCGTTGAACTCGGACTAGCGGGACCCTATACGCAGTATTTT.